A selection of T cell receptor beta chains follows, all from one sample in a study of blood T cell repertoires in COVID-19. Only in-frame clones appear in the TCRdb table, and some are missing; sequencing was by immunoSEQ multiplex PCR. The table includes a few hundred thousand clones, about 90% detected once. Input material: peripheral blood. These receptors all stem from a woman aged 25 to 39 with COVID-19, enrolled during active disease. Each CDR3 is given with its conserved first and last residue. The order of the fields is D gene, clone size, J gene, V gene, CDR3 protein, CDR3 DNA. D genes are given only for firm matches. The listing skips clone size in some rows; elsewhere it reads once, few, many or a size class.

NA,few,TRBJ1-6,TRBV12-3/TRBV12-4,CASSLGASPLHF,TGTGCCAGCAGTTTGGGGGCGTCACCCCTCCACTTT
NA,NA,TRBJ2-4,TRBV27,CASSFGGHIAKNIQYF,TGTGCCAGCAGTTTTGGGGGCCATATAGCCAAAAACATTCAGTACTTC
NA,NA,TRBJ1-1,TRBV4-1,CASSQLRFTPTEGAFF,TGCGCCAGCAGCCAACTACGATTTACTCCGACCGAGGGAGCTTTCTTT
NA,NA,TRBJ1-2,TRBV6-6,CASSYKQANNYGYTF,TGTGCCAGCAGTTACAAACAGGCGAATAACTATGGCTACACCTTC
NA,once,TRBJ2-7,TRBV27,CASSLYYGGEQYF,TGTGCCAGCAGTTTATATTACGGTGGCGAGCAGTACTTC
TRBD1,NA,TRBJ1-1,TRBV29-1,CSVTGGVNTEAFF,TGCAGTGTAACAGGGGGGGTGAACACTGAAGCTTTCTTT
NA,NA,TRBJ1-2,TRBV7-9,CASSLARRQAVNYGYTF,TGTGCCAGCAGCTTAGCGCGCCGCCAGGCTGTTAACTATGGCTACACCTTC
NA,NA,TRBJ2-3,TRBV11-3,CASSLVPFEGTDTQYF,TGTGCCAGCAGCTTAGTCCCTTTCGAGGGCACAGATACGCAGTATTTT
NA,NA,TRBJ2-2,TRBV2,CASSEARTPNTGELFF,TGTGCCAGCAGTGAAGCGAGGACACCGAACACCGGGGAGCTGTTTTTT
NA,NA,TRBJ1-2,TRBV19,CASSPSDYGYTF,TGTGCCAGTAGCCCCTCGGACTATGGCTACACCTTC
NA,NA,TRBJ1-4,TRBV12-3/TRBV12-4,CASSWGVSEKLFF,TGTGCCAGCAGTTGGGGGGTGAGCGAAAAACTGTTTTTT
TRBD1,NA,TRBJ2-7,TRBV6-1,CASSEGDSSYEQYF,TGTGCCAGCAGTGAGGGGGACAGCTCCTACGAGCAGTACTTC
NA,NA,TRBJ2-5,TRBV7-2,CASSLQHRGGLQETQYF,TGTGCCAGCAGCTTACAGCATAGGGGGGGCCTCCAAGAGACCCAGTACTTC
TRBD1,few,TRBJ2-3,TRBV6-5,CASSYDRDTDTQYF,TGTGCCAGCAGTTACGACAGGGACACAGATACGCAGTATTTT